Listed below are T cell receptor beta chains from one sample, sequenced in a study of OX40 agonist ivuxolimab in advanced cancers. The data were produced by immunoSEQ multiplex PCR, yet TCRdb's version contains in-frame clones alone and is incomplete. The sample has about 49,000 clones, about 85% seen once. The sample consisted of CD4+ or CD8+ T cells sorted from blood, taken in a trial of the OX40 agonist ivuxolimab. These receptors were taken from an adult with an advanced solid tumor such as melanoma, head and neck, liver or kidney cancer. The CDR3 runs from the conserved cysteine through the conserved F or W. The order of the fields is clone size, V gene, D gene, J gene, CDR3 DNA, CDR3 protein. The D gene is left open where the match is weak. Clone size appears in some rows only: once, few, many, or a class for an expanded clone.

>NA|TRBV7-9|NA|TRBJ2-7
TGTGCCAGCAGCTTAAGGGCAGGGGCGTACGAGCAGTACTTC
CASSLRAGAYEQYF
>few|TRBV28|NA|TRBJ1-2
TGTGCCAGCAGGCGGGGGTATGGCTACACCTTC
CASRRGYGYTF
>NA|TRBV7-8|TRBD1|TRBJ1-3
TGTGCCAGCAGCGTCACCGGGACAGTCCGCTCTGGAAACACCATATATTTT
CASSVTGTVRSGNTIYF
>NA|TRBV2|NA|TRBJ2-5
TGTGCCAGCAGGAGGTTGCAAGAGACCCAGTACTTC
CASRRLQETQYF
>once|TRBV9|TRBD1|TRBJ1-1
TGTGCCAGCAGCGTAGCAGGGACAGGACGCACTGAAGCTTTCTTT
CASSVAGTGRTEAFF
>NA|TRBV7-2|NA|TRBJ1-2
TGTGCCAGCAGCCGCCCAAAAGCGGACTATGGCTACACCTTC
CASSRPKADYGYTF
>NA|TRBV27|NA|TRBJ2-3
TGTGCCAGCAGACTAGGGGGAGATACGCAGTATTTT
CASRLGGDTQYF
>NA|TRBV4-3|TRBD2|TRBJ2-2
TGCGCCAGCAGCCAAGATAGGGAAGGACTAGCGGAGACCGGGGAGCTGTTTTTT
CASSQDREGLAETGELFF
>NA|TRBV7-3|NA|TRBJ2-3
TGTGCCAGCAGCCTCTTAGCAGGGGTGAGCACAGATACGCAGTATTTT
CASSLLAGVSTDTQYF
>NA|TRBV7-9|NA|TRBJ2-4
TGTGCCAGCAGCTTAGCGGAGAACATTCAGTACTTC
CASSLAENIQYF
>NA|TRBV7-9|TRBD1|TRBJ2-1
TGTGCCAGCAGCTTATTGCAGGACAGGGACTACAATGAGCAGTTCTTC
CASSLLQDRDYNEQFF
>NA|TRBV12-5|NA|TRBJ1-5
TGTGCTAGTGGTTTGGAGCTAGGGATCGGTCAGCCCCAGCATTTT
CASGLELGIGQPQHF
>NA|TRBV11-1|NA|TRBJ2-3
TGTGCCAGCAGCTTAGAGGATATACACAGCACAGATACGCAGTATTTT
CASSLEDIHSTDTQYF
>many|TRBV4-3|NA|TRBJ2-7
TGCGCCAGCAGCCAAGATAGTAACAGTAGGTACGAGCAGTACTTC
CASSQDSNSRYEQYF
>NA|TRBV6-5|NA|TRBJ2-1
TGTGCCAGCAGCACCGAGAGAGCAGGGTACAATGAGCAGTTCTTC
CASSTERAGYNEQFF
>once|TRBV7-2|TRBD1|TRBJ1-3
TGTGCCAGCAGCTTACCTAGGACAGGGAGGAGAAACACCATATATTTT
CASSLPRTGRRNTIYF
>NA|TRBV6-5|TRBD1|TRBJ2-5
TGTGCCAGCAGTTACTCCACGACAGGGGGAGAGACCCAGTACTTC
CASSYSTTGGETQYF
>NA|TRBV4-3|NA|TRBJ2-1
TGCGCCAGCAGCCAAGCCCGGGGGGCCGCCTACAATGAGCAGTTCTTC
CASSQARGAAYNEQFF
>NA|TRBV6-6|NA|TRBJ2-1
TGTGCCAGCAGTCGAGAAGGGACCTTAAACGACAATGAGCAGTTCTTC
CASSREGTLNDNEQFF
>NA|TRBV5-1|NA|TRBJ1-1
TGCGCCAGCAGCTTGTGGGAGAAGAACACTGAAGCTTTCTTT
CASSLWEKNTEAFF
>once|TRBV4-2|NA|TRBJ2-2
TGTGCCAGCAGCCAAGACGGGACCGAGAACACCGGGGAGCTGTTTTTT
CASSQDGTENTGELFF
>NA|TRBV28|NA|TRBJ2-2
TGTGCCAGCAGTTTCCCCGGGGGTGGCACCGGGGAGCTGTTTTTT
CASSFPGGGTGELFF
>NA|TRBV4-3|NA|TRBJ1-4
TGCGCCAGCAGCCAAGATCCTACGGGGCCCAATGAAAAACTGTTTTTT
CASSQDPTGPNEKLFF
>NA|TRBV7-3|TRBD1|TRBJ2-7
TGTGCCAGCAGCCCTGGGACAGGGGGCTACGAGCAGTACTTC
CASSPGTGGYEQYF
>once|TRBV25-1|NA|TRBJ2-3
TGTGCCAGCAGTGGGTGGCACACAGATACGCAGTATTTT
CASSGWHTDTQYF
>NA|TRBV28|NA|TRBJ1-1
TGTGCCAGCAACAGGGACCCCAGGAACACTGAAGCTTTCTTT
CASNRDPRNTEAFF
>NA|TRBV19|NA|TRBJ2-2
TGTGCCGTCTTGTGGGCCGGGGAGCTGTTTTTT
CAVLWAGELFF
>NA|TRBV19|TRBD1|TRBJ2-1
TGTGCCAGTAGTCTCCGACAGGGGGCGCGCGGTGAGCAGTTCTTC
CASSLRQGARGEQFF
>once|TRBV7-8|TRBD1|TRBJ1-1
TGTGCCAGCAGCTCTACAGGGGACGAAGCTTTCTTT
CASSSTGDEAFF
>NA|TRBV6-5|NA|TRBJ1-3
TGTGCCAGCAGTTACGGACAGAGCTCTGGAAACACCATATATTTT
CASSYGQSSGNTIYF
>NA|TRBV7-9|NA|TRBJ1-1
TGTGCCAGCAGCTGGGGACCCAGGGACACTGAAGCTTTCTTT
CASSWGPRDTEAFF
>NA|TRBV6-5|NA|TRBJ2-5
TGTGCCAGCAGTTACTTCACCGGGCGCCAAGAGACCCAGTACTTC
CASSYFTGRQETQYF
>NA|TRBV4-1|NA|TRBJ2-3
TGCGCCAGCAGCCAAGACCCTACAGGGGGGGGGACAGATACGCAGTATTTT
CASSQDPTGGGTDTQYF
>NA|TRBV6-5|NA|TRBJ1-2
TGTGCCAGCAGGACCGGGACCGTCGATGGCTACACCTTC
CASRTGTVDGYTF
>NA|TRBV5-1|NA|TRBJ1-6
TGCGCCAGCACCCTCGGGGAATATAATTCACCCCTCCACTTT
CASTLGEYNSPLHF
>NA|TRBV2|TRBD1|TRBJ2-3
TGTGCCAGCAGTGAATGGGGACAGGGGGCGGAGACAGATACGCAGTATTTT
CASSEWGQGAETDTQYF
>few|TRBV11-2|NA|TRBJ1-3
TGTGCCAGCAGCCCTCCCCCAGTTGGAAACACCATATATTTT
CASSPPPVGNTIYF
>NA|TRBV4-3|NA|TRBJ2-1
TGCGCCAGCAGCCAAGATAAAGGGTTCAATGAGCAGTTCTTC
CASSQDKGFNEQFF
>NA|TRBV5-6|TRBD1|TRBJ2-3
TGTGCCAGCAGCTTGGGGACAGGGCTCACAGATACGCAGTATTTT
CASSLGTGLTDTQYF
>NA|TRBV7-9|NA|TRBJ1-2
TGTGCCAGCAGCTTCCCCGACAGCACCCCCAACTATGGCTACACCTTC
CASSFPDSTPNYGYTF
>NA|TRBV7-6|TRBD1|TRBJ2-1
TGTGCCAGCAGCTATCGAAGTGGGACAGGGGCTACAATGAAGCAGTTCTTC
CASSYRSGTGATMKQFF
>once|TRBV7-2|NA|TRBJ2-1
TGTGCCAGCAGCGTCATCCGGGACCACAATGAGCAGTTCTTC
CASSVIRDHNEQFF
>NA|TRBV2|NA|TRBJ2-7
TGTGCCAGCACCATGAACTACGAGCAGTACTTC
CASTMNYEQYF
>NA|TRBV9|NA|TRBJ2-2
TGTGCCAGCAGCGTAGCTGGGACTGGGAACACCGAGGAGCTGTTTTTT
CASSVAGTGNTEELFF
>NA|TRBV27|TRBD1|TRBJ2-1
TGTGCCAGCAGTTCCCTCCTGGGACAGAGCTCCCACAATGAGCAGTTCTTC
CASSSLLGQSSHNEQFF
>NA|TRBV27|NA|TRBJ1-5
TGTGCCAGCCAAAGAGGAGAGGGCAGCCCTAATCAGCCCCAGCATTTT
CASQRGEGSPNQPQHF
>NA|TRBV4-3|TRBD1|TRBJ1-1
TGCGCCAGCAGCCAATTTACAGGGGGCACTGAAGCTTTCTTT
CASSQFTGGTEAFF
>NA|TRBV13|TRBD1|TRBJ2-1
TGTGCCAGCAGCTTTACAGGGGACAATGAGCAGTTCTTC
CASSFTGDNEQFF